The 12 T cell receptor beta chains listed next were all sequenced from one sample in a study of blood T cell repertoires in COVID-19. Some clones are missing from TCRdb's copy, which holds only in-frame ones; the method was immunoSEQ multiplex PCR. The repertoire holds around 430,000 clones, with around nine tenths as singletons. The source material was PBMCs or T cells enriched from blood (not recorded which). The receptors come from a woman aged 45-59 years who had recovered from COVID-19.

The V call is TRBV3-1 (or the pseudogene TRBV3-2), the J call TRBJ2-7; 11 bases are a match to TRBD1. Unmatched junction bases numbered 7, after V lost 4 bases and J lost 2 bases. Germline V lookup: CDR1 LGHDT, CDR2 YNNKEL (reference sequence). The CDR3 runs to 16 residues. CDR3 nucleotide sequence: TGTGCCAGCAGCCGAACTCCGGGACAGGGGGCCTACGAGCAGTACTTC. The encoded protein is CASSRTPGQGAYEQYF.

The gene calls are TRBV30 and TRBJ1-2; 11 nucleotides align to TRBD1. Trimming took 0 bases from V and 3 from J; bases not matched to a gene: 3. CDR1 is GTSNPN, CDR2 SVGIG, per germline (reference sequence). CDR3 length equals 15 residues. CDR3 nucleotide sequence: TGTGCCTGGAGTGTAGGACAGGGGGCTTACTATGGCTACACCTTC. Translating it yields CAWSVGQGAYYGYTF.

This clone has a handful of counts. The chain combines TRBV30 with TRBJ1-1, with 7 bases lining up with TRBD1. V gave up 6 bases and J gave up 2 bases; unmatched junction bases: 9. Germline CDR1 reads GTSNPN; CDR2 reads SVGIG (reference sequence). The CDR3 extends over 14 amino acids. The CDR3 region is CACNSRTGNTEAFF. The CDR3 DNA is TGTGCCTGCAACTCCAGGACAGGCAACACTGAAGCTTTCTTT.

This chain connects TRBV28 to TRBJ2-1; D remains unclear. Trimming left V 5 bases short and J 6 bases short, with 11 bases between. This CDR3 has 13 residues. CDR1 is MDHEN and CDR2 is SYDVKM in the germline V gene. The CDR3 sequence: CASSQASLNEQFF. CDR3 bases: TGTGCCAGCAGTCAGGCCTCCCTCAATGAGCAGTTCTTC.

This clone was picked up one time. This chain links TRBV19 with TRBJ2-3; 7 bases align to TRBD1. This CDR3 comprises 17 residues. CDR1 LNHDA and CDR2 SQIVND come from the germline V gene (reference sequence). J was trimmed by 0 bases and V by 5 bases; bases with no gene match: 11. This CDR3 reads CASSPGTRGRSTDTQYF. The CDR3 region has the DNA TGTGCCAGTAGTCCGGGGACCAGGGGGAGAAGCACAGATACGCAGTATTTT. The full variable domain, rest sourced from reference TRBV19 and TRBJ2-3, is DGGITQSPKYLFRKEGQNVTLSCEQNLNHDAMYWYRQDPGQGLRLIYYSQIVNDFQKGDIAEGYSVSREKKESFPLTVTSAQKNPTAFYLCASSPGTRGRSTDTQYFGPGTRLTVL.

The chain employs TRBV6-5 and TRBJ1-1; D is undetermined. The V and J ends lost 0 bases and 1 base respectively, with 9 bases between them. This CDR3 has 15 residues. Germline CDR1 reads MNHEY; CDR2 reads SVGAGI. CDR3 region: CASSYSTGANTEAFF. DNA of the CDR3: TGTGCCAGCAGTTACTCGACTGGAGCGAACACTGAAGCTTTCTTT.

J is TRBJ2-2 and V is TRBV5-1; TRBD1 aligns across 7 bases. The junction had 6 bases not matched to a gene; V was cut back by 0 bases and J by 4 bases. CDR1 and CDR2 (germline): SGHRS, YFSETQ. There are 16 residues in the CDR3. Here the CDR3 DNA reads TGCGCCAGCAGCTTGGTTGGGGACAGAGTCACCGGGGAGCTGTTTTTT. The encoded protein is CASSLVGDRVTGELFF.

The chain carries TRBV28 and TRBJ1-1; the D gene is possibly TRBD1 (5 bases). This CDR3 has 13 amino acids. The germline gives CDR1 MDHEN, CDR2 SYDVKM. The V end was cut by 4 bases, the J end by 6 bases, with 12 bases between. The CDR3 DNA reads TGTGCCAGCAGTTCTGCGGGGGGGGCTGAAGCTTTCTTT. Its protein is CASSSAGGAEAFF.

This clone appeared once. The V gene is TRBV5-6, the J gene TRBJ1-2; 7 bases align to TRBD1. The germline gives CDR1 SGHDT, CDR2 YYEEEE. With V trimmed by 4 bases and J by 0 bases, 9 bases remained unmatched. This CDR3 is 16 amino acids long. CDR3 nucleotide sequence: TGTGCCAGCAGCGTGACAGGGCCCGTGGCTAACTATGGCTACACCTTC. The encoded protein is CASSVTGPVANYGYTF. The full variable domain, with the rest looked up from reference TRBV5-6 and TRBJ1-2, is DAGVTQSPTHLIKTRGQQVTLRCSPKSGHDTVSWYQQALGQGPQFIFQYYEEEERQRGNFPDRFSGHQFPNYSSELNVNALLLGDSALYLCASSVTGPVANYGYTFGSGTRLTVV.

This chain uses TRBV9 with TRBJ1-1, with TRBD1 identical over 9 bases. There are 15 residues in the CDR3. The V and J ends lost 0 bases and 4 bases, in that order; junction bases with no gene match: 4. Per the germline V gene, CDR1 is SGDLS and CDR2 is YYNGEE. The CDR3 protein is CASSVGQGGGTEAFF. The CDR3, as DNA: TGTGCCAGCAGCGTAGGACAGGGGGGTGGCACTGAAGCTTTCTTT.

The chain recombines TRBV5-8 with TRBJ1-1; D is unresolved. The CDR3 loop spans 11 amino acids. Germline CDR1 SGHTS, CDR2 YDEGEE. Trimming took 0 bases from V and 9 from J, leaving 6 bases between them. CDR3: CASSLDYQAFF. The DNA of the CDR3 is TGTGCCAGCAGCTTGGACTATCAAGCTTTCTTT.

Here the CDR3 reads CAWGAAGATNEKLFF. The CDR3 nucleotides read TGTGCCTGGGGGGCCGCGGGGGCAACTAATGAAAAACTGTTTTTT. V is TRBV30 and J is TRBJ1-4; tentatively, D is TRBD1 (5 bases). This CDR3 is 15 amino acids long. CDR1 GTSNPN and CDR2 SVGIG come from the germline V gene (reference sequence). Trimming pared 5 bases from V and 0 bases from J, leaving 13 bases between.